Detailed here is one T cell receptor (beta chain). This clonotype was counted many times. Its antigen is unknown. Per-base quality was not reported, and no clone a single base away is much larger than it. Libraries were made using 5' RACE. The instrument given in TCRdb is Illumina HiSeq 2000. Template switching added a universal primer binding site, and the final cDNA carried a unique molecular identifier that allowed TCR cDNA molecules to be counted accurately. Specific primers in the conserved constant-segment region were used to synthesize first-strand cDNA for the TCR alpha and beta chains. To control for contamination, each cDNA library was double barcoded with a SMART-Mk sample barcode plus Illumina barcodes. TruSeq adapter sequences along with Illumina sample barcodes were introduced in two successive PCR steps. The Illumina HiSeq platform was used with custom primers to sequence TCR alpha and beta cDNA libraries. Per the original workflow: MiGEC processed the raw reads to extract unique molecular identifiers, while MiXCR was used to determine the CDR3 positions. Recombination models were inferred per individual with the repgenHMM and IGoR tools using an EM algorithm. Shared clonotype analysis was performed with the tcR package in R, normalizing sharing by the product of cloneset sizes. To study raw recombination without the effects of thymic and clonal selection, out-of-frame nonproductive sequences were analyzed. TCRdb reworked the public reads: Q25 trimming with fastp, MiXCR clone assembly, productive beta chains retained. Rows are combined by CDR3 protein, so each entry shows the most common genes and DNA. TCRdb, rather than the study authors, made the V and J calls. The sample includes roughly 1,500,000 distinct CDR3 sequences, with about 32% observed a single time. The top ten hold about 0.25% of the sample.

The data stem from a study of identical twins (dated by TCRdb to 2015 to 2016). Study-wide context: TCR alpha and beta repertoires from monozygotic twins, unrelated adults of various ages and cord blood were deep-sequenced to test whether fetal clonotypes persist. To rule out contamination, replicate twin experiments were performed at different times with different library preparation protocols.

All donors were healthy Caucasians. V is reduced by 2 bases and J by 1 base, leaving a spacing of 6 bases between them. The cysteine opens and the phenylalanine closes a CDR3 of 13 amino acids. Only the CDR3 DNA stays, 39 bases, in frame from base 1. The germline V gene specifies ENHRY as CDR1 and SYGVKD as CDR2. Beyond this particular receptor, the publication reports: Invariant T cells such as MAIT and iNKT could partly confound zero-insertion analyses, although diverse VJ usage argued against such confounding for most clonotypes. Abundant cord blood beta clonotypes had fewer insertions, young adult naive repertoires showed a similar but weaker trend, and memory repertoires showed no such trend. Compared with coincidental sharing between unrelated individuals, out-of-frame TCR alpha sequences shared between twins showed an excess of sequences with low generation probability. Out-of-frame TCR alpha sharing in monozygotic twins was systematically underestimated by recombination models, whereas sharing between unrelated individuals was in agreement with the recombination models. Conclusions relied on cross-sectional statistical analysis, since the same donors could not be followed over many years. The excess sharing between twins in beta out-of-frame sequences was weaker because fewer shared sequences reduced the signal-to-noise ratio.

The clonotype comes from a newborn girl in good health. The sample comprised cord blood. The chain links TRBV10-3 with TRBJ2-7, with the D gene too uncertain to name. At the DNA level, the sequence is TGTGCCATCAGTGAGACCCGGTCCTACGAGCAGTACTTC. This codes for CAISETRSYEQYF.